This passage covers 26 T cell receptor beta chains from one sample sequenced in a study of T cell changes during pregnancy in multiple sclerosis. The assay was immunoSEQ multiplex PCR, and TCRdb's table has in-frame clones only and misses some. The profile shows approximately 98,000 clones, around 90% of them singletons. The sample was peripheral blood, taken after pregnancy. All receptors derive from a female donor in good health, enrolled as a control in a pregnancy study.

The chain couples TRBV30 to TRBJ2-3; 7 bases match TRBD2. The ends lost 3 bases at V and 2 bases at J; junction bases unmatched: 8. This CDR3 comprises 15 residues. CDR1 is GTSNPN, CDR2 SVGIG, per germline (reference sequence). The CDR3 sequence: CAWRGRAGNTDTQYF. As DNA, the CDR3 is TGTGCCTGGAGAGGGCGAGCGGGGAACACAGATACGCAGTATTTT.

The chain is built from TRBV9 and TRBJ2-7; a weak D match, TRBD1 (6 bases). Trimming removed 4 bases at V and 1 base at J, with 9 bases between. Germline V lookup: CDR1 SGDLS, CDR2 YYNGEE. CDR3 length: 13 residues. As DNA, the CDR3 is TGTGCCAGCAGCTTAGGGACATCCTACGAGCAGTACTTC. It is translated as CASSLGTSYEQYF. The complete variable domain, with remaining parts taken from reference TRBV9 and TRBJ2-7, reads DSGVTQTPKHLITATGQRVTLRCSPRSGDLSVYWYQQSLDQGLQFLIQYYNGEERAKGNILERFSAQQFPDLHSELNLSSLELGDSALYFCASSLGTSYEQYFGPGTRLTVT.

The DNA of the CDR3 is TGTGCCAGCTCACCAAGGACTAGCGGGCAAGAGACCCAGTACTTC. Translation gives CASSPRTSGQETQYF. This chain joins TRBV18 and TRBJ2-5; 11 bases fit TRBD2. Trimming at V came to 2 bases and at J to 2 bases, leaving 1 base not matched to a gene. Germline CDR1 reads KGHSH; CDR2 reads LQKENI. This CDR3 contains 15 residues.

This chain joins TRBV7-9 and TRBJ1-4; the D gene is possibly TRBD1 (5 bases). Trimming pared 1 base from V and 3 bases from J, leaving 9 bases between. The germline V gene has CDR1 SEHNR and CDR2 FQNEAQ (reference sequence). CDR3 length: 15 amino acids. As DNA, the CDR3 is TGTGCCAGCAGCTTAGAGGGGTATGCTAATGAAAAACTGTTTTTT. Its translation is CASSLEGYANEKLFF.

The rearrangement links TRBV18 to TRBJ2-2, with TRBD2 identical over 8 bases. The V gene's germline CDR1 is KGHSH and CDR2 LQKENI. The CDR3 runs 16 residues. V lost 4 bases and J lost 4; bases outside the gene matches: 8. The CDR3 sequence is CASSRVLAGPTGELFF. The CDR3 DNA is TGTGCCAGCTCACGGGTCCTAGCGGGCCCCACCGGGGAGCTGTTTTTT.

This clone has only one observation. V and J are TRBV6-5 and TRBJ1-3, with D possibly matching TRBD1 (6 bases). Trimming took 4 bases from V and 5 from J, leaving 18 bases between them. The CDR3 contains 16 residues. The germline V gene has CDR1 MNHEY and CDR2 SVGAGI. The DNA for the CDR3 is TGTGCCAGCAGTTCCGCAGGGGATAGGTGGAGAAACACCATATATTTT. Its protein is CASSSAGDRWRNTIYF.

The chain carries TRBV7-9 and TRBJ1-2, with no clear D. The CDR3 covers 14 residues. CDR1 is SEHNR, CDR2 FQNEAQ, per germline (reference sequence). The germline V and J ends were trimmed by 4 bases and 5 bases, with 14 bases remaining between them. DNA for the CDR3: TGTGCCAGCAGCTCCACCTCGGCGGGTTATGGCTACACCTTC. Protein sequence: CASSSTSAGYGYTF.

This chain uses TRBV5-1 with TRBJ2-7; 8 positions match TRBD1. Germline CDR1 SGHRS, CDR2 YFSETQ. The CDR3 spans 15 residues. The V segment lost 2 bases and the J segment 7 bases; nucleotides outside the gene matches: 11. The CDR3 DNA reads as TGCGCCAGCAGCTTTGATTATGACAGGGGAAAAGAGCAGTACTTC. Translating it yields CASSFDYDRGKEQYF.

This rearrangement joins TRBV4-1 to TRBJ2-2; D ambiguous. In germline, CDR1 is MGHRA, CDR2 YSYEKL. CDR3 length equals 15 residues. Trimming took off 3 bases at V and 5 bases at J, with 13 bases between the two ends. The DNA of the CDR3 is TGCGCCAGCAGCCACGAACTTACCTCGACCGGGGAGCTGTTTTTT. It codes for CASSHELTSTGELFF.

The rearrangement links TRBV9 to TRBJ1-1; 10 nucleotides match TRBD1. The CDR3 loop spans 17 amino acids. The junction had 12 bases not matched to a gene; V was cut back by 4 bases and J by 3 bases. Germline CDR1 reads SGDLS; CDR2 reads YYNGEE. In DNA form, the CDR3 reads TGTGCCAGCAGCCCAGCCTCGGACAGGGGGAGGGACACTGAAGCTTTCTTT. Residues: CASSPASDRGRDTEAFF. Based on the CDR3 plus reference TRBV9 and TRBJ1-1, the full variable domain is DSGVTQTPKHLITATGQRVTLRCSPRSGDLSVYWYQQSLDQGLQFLIQYYNGEERAKGNILERFSAQQFPDLHSELNLSSLELGDSALYFCASSPASDRGRDTEAFFGQGTRLTVV.

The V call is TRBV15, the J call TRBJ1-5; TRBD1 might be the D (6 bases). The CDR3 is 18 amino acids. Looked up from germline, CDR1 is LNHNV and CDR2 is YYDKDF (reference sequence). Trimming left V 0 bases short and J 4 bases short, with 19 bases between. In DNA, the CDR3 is TGTGCCACCAGCAGAGACCTCCCGGGGCAGGGGCTAAATCAGCCCCAGCATTTT. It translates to CATSRDLPGQGLNQPQHF.

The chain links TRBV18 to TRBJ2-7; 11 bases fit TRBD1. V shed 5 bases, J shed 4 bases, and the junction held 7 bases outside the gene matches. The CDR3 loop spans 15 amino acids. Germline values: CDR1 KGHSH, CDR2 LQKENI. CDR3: CASSAPGQGVYEQYF. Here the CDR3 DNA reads TGTGCCAGCTCAGCCCCGGGACAGGGGGTTTACGAGCAGTACTTC.

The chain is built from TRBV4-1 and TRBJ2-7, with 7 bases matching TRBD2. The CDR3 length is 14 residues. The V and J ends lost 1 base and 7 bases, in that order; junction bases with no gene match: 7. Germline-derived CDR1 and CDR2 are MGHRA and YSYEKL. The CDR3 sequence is CASSQVGPGGEQYF. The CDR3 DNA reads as TGCGCCAGCAGCCAAGTGGGTCCGGGGGGTGAGCAGTACTTC.

CDR3 loop: CASSTGLVISDTQYF. The DNA for the CDR3 is TGTGCCAGCAGCACGGGACTAGTCATTTCAGATACGCAGTATTTT. The J gene is TRBJ2-3, the V gene TRBV6-1; 8 bases line up with TRBD2. The CDR3 sequence is 15 residues long. Germline CDR1 reads MNHNS; CDR2 reads SASEGT. The J segment lost 4 bases and the V segment lost 6 bases, leaving 9 bases of the junction unmatched.

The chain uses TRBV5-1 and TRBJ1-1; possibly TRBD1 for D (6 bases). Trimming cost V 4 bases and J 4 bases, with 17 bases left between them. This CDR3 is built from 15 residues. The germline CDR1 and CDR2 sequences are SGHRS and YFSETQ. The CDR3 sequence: CASSEPTGLGTEAFF. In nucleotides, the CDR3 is TGCGCCAGCAGCGAACCAACAGGGCTGGGCACTGAAGCTTTCTTT.

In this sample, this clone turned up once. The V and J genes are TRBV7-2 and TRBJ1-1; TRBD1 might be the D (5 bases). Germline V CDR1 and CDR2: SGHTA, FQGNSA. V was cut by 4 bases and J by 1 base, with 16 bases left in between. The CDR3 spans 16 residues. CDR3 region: CASSYPLQATNTEAFF. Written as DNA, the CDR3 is TGTGCCAGCAGCTACCCCCTACAGGCTACGAACACTGAAGCTTTCTTT.

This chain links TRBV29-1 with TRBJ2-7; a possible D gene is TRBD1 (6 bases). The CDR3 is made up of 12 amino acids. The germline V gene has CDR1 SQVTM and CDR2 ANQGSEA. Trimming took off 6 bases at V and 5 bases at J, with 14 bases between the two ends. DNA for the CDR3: TGCAGCGTAGGACAGCCCGGCGACGAGCAGTACTTC. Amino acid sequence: CSVGQPGDEQYF.

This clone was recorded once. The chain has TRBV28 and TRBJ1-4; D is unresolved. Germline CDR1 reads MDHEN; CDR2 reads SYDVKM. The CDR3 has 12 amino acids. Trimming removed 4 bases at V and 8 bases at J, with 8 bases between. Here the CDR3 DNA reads TGTGCCAGCAGTTCCGTACAGGAAAAACTGTTTTTT. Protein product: CASSSVQEKLFF.

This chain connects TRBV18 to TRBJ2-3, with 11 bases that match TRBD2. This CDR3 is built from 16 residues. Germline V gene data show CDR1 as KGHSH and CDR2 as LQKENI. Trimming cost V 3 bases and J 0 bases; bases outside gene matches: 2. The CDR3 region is CASSPLAGGSTDTQYF. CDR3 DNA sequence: TGTGCCAGCTCACCTTTAGCGGGGGGGAGCACAGATACGCAGTATTTT.

CDR3 in DNA: TGTGCCAGCAGCTTGTCCGTGGGACAAAACTATGGCTACACCTTC. It encodes CASSLSVGQNYGYTF. The rearrangement joins TRBV13 to TRBJ1-2; D possibly corresponds to TRBD1 (6 bases). Per germline, CDR1 PRHDT and CDR2 FYEKMQ (reference sequence). The CDR3 extends over 15 amino acids. Trimming took off 3 bases at V and 2 bases at J, with 13 bases between the two ends.

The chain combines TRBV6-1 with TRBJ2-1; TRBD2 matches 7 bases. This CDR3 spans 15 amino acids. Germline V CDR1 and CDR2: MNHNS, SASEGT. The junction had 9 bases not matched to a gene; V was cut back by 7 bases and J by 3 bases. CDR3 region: CASTRAGLIYNEQFF. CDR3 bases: TGTGCCAGCACTAGAGCGGGATTAATCTACAATGAGCAGTTCTTC.

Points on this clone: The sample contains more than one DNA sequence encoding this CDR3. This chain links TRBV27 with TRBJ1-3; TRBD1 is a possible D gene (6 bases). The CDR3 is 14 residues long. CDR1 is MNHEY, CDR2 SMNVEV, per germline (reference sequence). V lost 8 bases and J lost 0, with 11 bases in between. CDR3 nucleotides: TGTGCCAGCCAGGACAGAAGCTCTGGAAACACCATATATTTT. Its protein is CASQDRSSGNTIYF.

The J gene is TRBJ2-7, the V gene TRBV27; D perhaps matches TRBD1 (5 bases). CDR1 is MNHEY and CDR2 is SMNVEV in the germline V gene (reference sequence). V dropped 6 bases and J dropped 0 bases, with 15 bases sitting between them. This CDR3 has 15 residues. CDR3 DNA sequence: TGTGCCAGCAGCAGAAGGGGCGGTAGCTCCTACGAGCAGTACTTC. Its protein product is CASSRRGGSSYEQYF.

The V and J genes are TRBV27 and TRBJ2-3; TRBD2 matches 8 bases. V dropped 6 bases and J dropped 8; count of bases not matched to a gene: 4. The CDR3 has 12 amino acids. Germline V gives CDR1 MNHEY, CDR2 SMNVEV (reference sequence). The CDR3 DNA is TGTGCCAGCAGGACTACTAGCGGTACGCAGTATTTT. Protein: CASRTTSGTQYF.

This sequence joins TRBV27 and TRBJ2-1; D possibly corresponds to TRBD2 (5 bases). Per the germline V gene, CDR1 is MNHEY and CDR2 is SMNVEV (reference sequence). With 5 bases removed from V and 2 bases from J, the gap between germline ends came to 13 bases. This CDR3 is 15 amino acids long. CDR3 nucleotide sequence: TGTGCCAGCAGTCCGAGGGAGTATACCTACAATGAGCAGTTCTTC. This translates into CASSPREYTYNEQFF.

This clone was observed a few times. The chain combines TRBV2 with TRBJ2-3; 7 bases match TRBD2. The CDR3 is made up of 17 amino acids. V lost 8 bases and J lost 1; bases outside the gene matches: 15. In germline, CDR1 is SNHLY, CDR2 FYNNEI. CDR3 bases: TGTGCCAGCGGCGCGGGAGTTGAGGGGCTGGGCACAGATACGCAGTATTTT. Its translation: CASGAGVEGLGTDTQYF.